This TCR beta chain came from a study of shared clonotypes between healthy human individuals. Study-wide points: In general, naive subsets displayed greater estimated richness than memory subsets did.

Donors comprised only Caucasian adults living in Nashville, Tennessee. CDR1 KGHSH and CDR2 LQKENI come from the germline V gene. The CDR3 runs to 12 residues. Germline trimming cut 5 bases from V and 10 bases from J; bases unmatched to any gene: 4. TCRdb's copy holds only in-frame clones and misses some; the assay was immunoSEQ multiplex PCR. This table holds some 2.4 million clones, over 85% found once. As concerns this clone: Its antigen is not known.

Sequences were obtained from naive CD4+ T cells from PBMCs. Subset specified: CD45RA+ positively selected. J is TRBJ2-1 and V is TRBV18; 8 positions agree with TRBD2. The sequence was collected from a young man in good health. Some clones in this sample may be carry-over from other donors' samples. For the CDR3, the DNA is TGTGCCAGCTCATACGAGCGGGGGGAGCAGTTCTTC. Translated, it gives CASSYERGEQFF.